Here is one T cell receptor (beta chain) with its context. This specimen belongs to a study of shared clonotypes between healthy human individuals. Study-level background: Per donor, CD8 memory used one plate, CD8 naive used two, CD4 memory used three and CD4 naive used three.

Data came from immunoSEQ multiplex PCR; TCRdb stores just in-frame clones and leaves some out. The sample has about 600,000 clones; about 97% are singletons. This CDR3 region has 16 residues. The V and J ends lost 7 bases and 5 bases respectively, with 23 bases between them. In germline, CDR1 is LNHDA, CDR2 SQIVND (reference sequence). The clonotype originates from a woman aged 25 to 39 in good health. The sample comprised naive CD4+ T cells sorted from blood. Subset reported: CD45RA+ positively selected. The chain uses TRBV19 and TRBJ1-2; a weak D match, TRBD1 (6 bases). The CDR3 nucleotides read TGTGCCAGTACCCCCCGGGGGACGGGACAAGAGTATGGCTACACCTTC. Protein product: CASTPRGTGQEYGYTF.